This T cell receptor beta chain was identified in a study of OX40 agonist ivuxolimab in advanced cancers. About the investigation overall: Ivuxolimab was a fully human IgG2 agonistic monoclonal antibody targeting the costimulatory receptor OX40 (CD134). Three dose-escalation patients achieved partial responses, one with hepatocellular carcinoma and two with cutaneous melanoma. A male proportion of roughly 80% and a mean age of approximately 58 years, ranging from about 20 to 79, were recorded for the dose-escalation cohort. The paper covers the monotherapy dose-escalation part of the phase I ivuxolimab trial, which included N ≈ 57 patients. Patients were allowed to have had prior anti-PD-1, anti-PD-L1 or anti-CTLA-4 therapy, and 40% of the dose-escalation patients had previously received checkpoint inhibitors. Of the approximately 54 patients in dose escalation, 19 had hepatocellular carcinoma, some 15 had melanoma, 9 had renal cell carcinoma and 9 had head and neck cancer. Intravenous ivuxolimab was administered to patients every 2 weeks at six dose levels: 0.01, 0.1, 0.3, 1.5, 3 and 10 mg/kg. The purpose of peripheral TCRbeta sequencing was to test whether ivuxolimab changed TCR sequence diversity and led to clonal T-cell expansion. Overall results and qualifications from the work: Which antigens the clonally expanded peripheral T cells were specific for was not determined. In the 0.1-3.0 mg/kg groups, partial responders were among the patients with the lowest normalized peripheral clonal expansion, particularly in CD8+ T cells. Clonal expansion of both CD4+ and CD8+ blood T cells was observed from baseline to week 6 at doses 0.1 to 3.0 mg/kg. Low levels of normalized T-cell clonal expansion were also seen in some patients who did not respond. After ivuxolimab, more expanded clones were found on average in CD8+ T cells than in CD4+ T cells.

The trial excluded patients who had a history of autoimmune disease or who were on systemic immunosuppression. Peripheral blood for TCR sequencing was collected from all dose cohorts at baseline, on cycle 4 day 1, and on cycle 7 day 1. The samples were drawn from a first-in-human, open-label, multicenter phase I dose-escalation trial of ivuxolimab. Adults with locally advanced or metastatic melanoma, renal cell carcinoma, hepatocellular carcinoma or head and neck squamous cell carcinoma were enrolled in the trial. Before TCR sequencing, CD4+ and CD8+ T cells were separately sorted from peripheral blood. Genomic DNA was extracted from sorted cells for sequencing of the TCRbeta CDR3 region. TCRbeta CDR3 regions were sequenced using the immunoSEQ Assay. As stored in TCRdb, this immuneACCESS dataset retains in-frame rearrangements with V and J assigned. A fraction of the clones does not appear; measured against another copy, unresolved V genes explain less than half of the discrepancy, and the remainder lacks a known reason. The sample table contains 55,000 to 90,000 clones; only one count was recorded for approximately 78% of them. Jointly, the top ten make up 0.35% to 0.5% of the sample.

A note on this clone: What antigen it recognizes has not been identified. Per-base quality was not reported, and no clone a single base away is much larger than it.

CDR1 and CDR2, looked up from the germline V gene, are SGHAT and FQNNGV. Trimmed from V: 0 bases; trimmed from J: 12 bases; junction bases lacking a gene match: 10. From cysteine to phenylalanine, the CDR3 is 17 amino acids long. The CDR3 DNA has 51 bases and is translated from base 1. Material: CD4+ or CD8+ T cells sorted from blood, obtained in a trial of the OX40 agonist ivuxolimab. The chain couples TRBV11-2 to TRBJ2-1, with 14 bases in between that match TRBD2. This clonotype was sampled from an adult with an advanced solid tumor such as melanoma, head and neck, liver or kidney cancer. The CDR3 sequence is CASSLDGRLAGGPGQFF. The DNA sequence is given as TGTGCCAGCAGCTTAGATGGGAGACTAGCGGGAGGGCCGGGGCAGTTCTTC.